These T cell receptor beta chains were read from a single sample in a study of vaccination and CD4 T cells after COVID-19. These receptors lack a known antigen. MiXCR was run by TCRdb on the PCR reads, yielding one entry per CDR3 protein. The repertoire holds roughly 11,000 distinct CDR3 sequences, with approximately 64% as singletons. Sequenced here: CD4+ T cells from blood, cultured in vitro, sampled before SARS-CoV-2 vaccination. These receptors all stem from a human donor who had recovered from COVID-19. Each CDR3 is given with its conserved first and last residue. Each record gives: clone size, J gene, D gene, V gene, CDR3 DNA, CDR3 protein. A D gene is named only where the DNA matches it firmly. Size is stated for part of the rows, as once, few or many counts, or as a class when the clone is expanded.

NA | TRBJ2-4 | TRBD2 | TRBV20-1 | TGCAGTGCTCCCGCCGGGACTAGTAGCATTCAGTACTTC | CSAPAGTSSIQYF
NA | TRBJ1-1 | NA | TRBV27 | TGTGCCAGCAGTTTATATGGGAGGGGCCGAACTGAAGCTTTCTTT | CASSLYGRGRTEAFF
NA | TRBJ1-6 | NA | TRBV28 | TGTGCCAGCAGTTCACGGTACTCCTATAATTCACCCCTCCACTTT | CASSSRYSYNSPLHF
NA | TRBJ2-6 | NA | TRBV2 | TGTGCCCGCAACAGCGGACCTAGCTCTGGGGCCAACGTCCTGACTTTC | CARNSGPSSGANVLTF
NA | TRBJ2-5 | NA | TRBV20-1 | TGCAGTGCCACCCCCCCTACTTTGTCACAGTACTTC | CSATPPTLSQYF
NA | TRBJ1-5 | TRBD1 | TRBV20-1 | TGCAGTGCCTCTACTGACAGGGCTCATCAGCCCCAGCATTTT | CSASTDRAHQPQHF
NA | TRBJ2-3 | NA | TRBV30 | TGTGCCTGGGGCCGGACAGCTCGTAGCACAGATACGCAGTATTTT | CAWGRTARSTDTQYF
NA | TRBJ2-7 | TRBD2 | TRBV4-3 | TGCGCCAGCAGCCAAGATGGGCTAGCGGATACCTACGAGCAGTACTTC | CASSQDGLADTYEQYF
NA | TRBJ1-2 | NA | TRBV11-3 | TGTGCCAGCAGCTTAGACTGGCCCCGCGACTATGGCTACACCTTC | CASSLDWPRDYGYTF
NA | TRBJ2-3 | TRBD2 | TRBV7-2 | TGTGCCAGCAGCTTCACTAGCGGGAGAAGGGCCTCCCACGATACGCAGTATTTT | CASSFTSGRRASHDTQYF
NA | TRBJ2-5 | TRBD2 | TRBV20-1 | TGCAGTGCTCCCCGATCGACTAGCGGGACGAGAGGGATCCAGTACTTC | CSAPRSTSGTRGIQYF
once | TRBJ2-3 | TRBD1 | TRBV7-9 | TGTGCCAGCAGCTTACAGGGGGCGTTAGCCACAGATACGCAGTATTTT | CASSLQGALATDTQYF